Below, 31 T cell receptor beta chains from the same sample are listed, as sequenced in a study of blood T cell repertoires in COVID-19 (dated by TCRdb to the early 2020s). The receptor library was made with the immunoSEQ multiplex PCR assay. The table comes from immuneACCESS by way of TCRdb, which keeps in-frame sequences with V and J called. Part of the clones is missing from these tables; in studies checked, under half for an unresolved V gene and the rest for unknown reasons. The sample table shows about 120,000 clones, and roughly 80% are seen once. The top ten constitute 7% to 9.5% of the sample. The sample taken for sequencing was peripheral blood. Receptor source: a man in his 70s with acute or convalescent COVID-19.

The rearrangement joins TRBV6-5 to TRBJ1-5, with unresolved D. The CDR3 contains 13 residues. The ends were cut back, 3 bases at V and 10 bases at J, with 13 bases in the middle. In germline, CDR1 is MNHEY, CDR2 SVGAGI. The CDR3 sequence is CASSYGEGTPQHF. DNA of the CDR3: TGTGCCAGCAGTTATGGCGAGGGTACCCCCCAGCATTTT.

This clone has a single count. This rearrangement joins TRBV10-3 to TRBJ2-2, with D tentatively TRBD1 (5 bases). The CDR3 contains 14 residues. The germline V and J ends were trimmed by 2 bases and 6 bases, with 10 bases remaining between them. Per the germline V gene, CDR1 is ENHRY and CDR2 is SYGVKD. The CDR3 here is CAISERQISGELFF. CDR3 coding DNA: TGTGCCATCAGTGAGCGACAGATCTCCGGGGAGCTGTTTTTT.

This CDR3 is CASSLSSRGRIEQYF. In nucleotides, the CDR3 is TGTGCCAGCAGCTTAAGTTCGAGGGGGCGCATCGAGCAGTACTTC. V is TRBV7-9 and J is TRBJ2-7; 7 positions match TRBD1. Germline values: CDR1 SEHNR, CDR2 FQNEAQ (reference sequence). The CDR3 contains 15 residues. V shed 2 bases, J shed 6 bases, and the junction held 10 bases outside the gene matches.

Regarding this clone: The identical CDR3 is also encoded by other nucleotide sequences in the sample. Written as DNA, the CDR3 is TGTGCCAGCAGCGTAGCGGGGGGTGGCACAGATACGCAGTATTTT. Its translation: CASSVAGGGTDTQYF. The chain couples TRBV9 to TRBJ2-3, with 7 bases lining up with TRBD2. CDR1 and CDR2 from the germline V gene are SGDLS and YYNGEE. V lost 0 bases to trimming and J lost 1 base; unmatched junction nucleotides: 2. CDR3 length: 15 residues.

Comments on this clone: The same CDR3 arises from other DNA sequences in this sample as well. The chain is built from TRBV6-5 and TRBJ1-2; TRBD1 matches 7 bases. The V gene end was trimmed by 2 bases and the J gene end by 10 bases; junction bases not matched to a gene: 7. Germline CDR1 reads MNHEY; CDR2 reads SVGAGI. The length of the CDR3 is 13 residues. Written as DNA, the CDR3 is TGTGCCAGCAGTTACGAAGGGGGCGGATACTACACCTTC. It specifies CASSYEGGGYYTF.

V gene TRBV6-5 combines with J gene TRBJ1-1; D might be TRBD1 (5 bases). V was pared by 11 bases and J by 0 bases, with 16 bases between. There are 14 residues in the CDR3. The germline CDR1 and CDR2 sequences are MNHEY and SVGAGI. The CDR3 loop is CASRSDRLNTEAFF. CDR3 DNA sequence: TGTGCCTCCCGCTCCGACAGATTGAACACTGAAGCTTTCTTT.

This chain links TRBV9 with TRBJ2-1, with TRBD2 identical over 10 bases. Per the germline V gene, CDR1 is SGDLS and CDR2 is YYNGEE. The CDR3 extends over 17 amino acids. With V trimmed by 0 bases and J by 3 bases, 6 bases remained unmatched. In DNA form, the CDR3 reads TGTGCCAGCAGCGTAGGTCCTAGCGGGGGCCACTACAATGAGCAGTTCTTC. Translating it yields CASSVGPSGGHYNEQFF.

This clone has only one observation. The chain is built from TRBV29-1 and TRBJ1-1, with 7 bases that match TRBD1. V shed 7 bases and J 2 bases; nucleotides not matched to a gene: 7. This CDR3 region has 13 residues. CDR1 and CDR2 from the germline V gene are SQVTM and ANQGSEA. The CDR3 bases are TGCAGCGCCGACAGGGCTTTTAACACTGAAGCTTTCTTT. As protein: CSADRAFNTEAFF.

The chain has TRBV19 and TRBJ2-1, with TRBD2 identical over 14 bases. Germline V gene lookup returns CDR1 LNHDA and CDR2 SQIVND (reference sequence). Trimming cost V 4 bases and J 0 bases; bases outside gene matches: 11. CDR3 length: 20 residues. The CDR3 sequence: CASSTPTSGGAASSYNEQFF. CDR3 DNA sequence: TGTGCCAGTAGTACACCGACTAGCGGGGGGGCCGCGAGCTCCTACAATGAGCAGTTCTTC.

The V call is TRBV2, the J call TRBJ2-1; D call uncertain. CDR1 and CDR2 from the germline V gene are SNHLY and FYNNEI. Deletions cut 1 base from V and 10 bases from J, with 11 bases between. This CDR3 spans 13 amino acids. This CDR3 is CASSEGPLWEQFF. The CDR3 DNA reads TGTGCCAGCAGTGAAGGTCCCCTATGGGAGCAGTTCTTC.

In its sample, this clone was seen a few times. The V call is TRBV2, the J call TRBJ2-5, with D unclear. This CDR3 has 13 residues. V lost 4 bases, J lost 3 bases, and 9 bases lay in between. Germline loops: CDR1 SNHLY, CDR2 FYNNEI. The CDR3 sequence is CASSVASEETQYF. CDR3 DNA: TGTGCCAGCAGTGTAGCATCAGAAGAGACCCAGTACTTC.

The V call is TRBV25-1, the J call TRBJ2-7; D ambiguous. The germline CDR1 and CDR2 sequences are MGHDK and SYGVNS. Deletions cut 5 bases from V and 2 bases from J, with 10 bases between. The CDR3 extends over 13 amino acids. DNA for the CDR3: TGTGCCAGCAGTTATAGAAAGACCTACGAGCAGTACTTC. Amino acids: CASSYRKTYEQYF.

This chain connects TRBV5-4 to TRBJ1-2; D gene ambiguous. Trimming took 2 bases from V and 3 from J, leaving 8 bases between them. This CDR3 has 13 amino acids. Germline V lookup: CDR1 SGHNT, CDR2 YYREEE (reference sequence). This CDR3 reads CASSFWADYGYTF. The CDR3 DNA reads as TGTGCCAGCAGCTTTTGGGCAGACTATGGCTACACCTTC.

J is TRBJ1-1 and V is TRBV7-9, with unresolved D. V shed 5 bases and J shed 12 bases, with 16 bases lying between them. Germline values: CDR1 SEHNR, CDR2 FQNEAQ (reference sequence). The CDR3 consists of 12 residues. The CDR3 coding sequence is TGTGCCAGCAGCCTCGTTCGGGGAGAGACTTTCTTT. Translating it yields CASSLVRGETFF. Together with reference TRBV7-9 and TRBJ1-1, the CDR3 gives the full variable domain: DTGVSQNPRHKITKRGQNVTFRCDPISEHNRLYWYRQTLGQGPEFLTYFQNEAQLEKSRLLSDRFSAERPKGSFSTLEIQRTEQGDSAMYLCASSLVRGETFFGQGTRLTVV.

Only one count was recorded for this clone. This chain's CDR3 is CRTQGGTEAFF. CDR3 DNA sequence: TGCAGAACACAGGGGGGGACTGAAGCTTTCTTT. The genes are TRBV20-1 and TRBJ1-1, with TRBD1 matching over 8 bases. The CDR3 is 11 amino acids. Looked up from germline, CDR1 is DFQATT and CDR2 is SNEGSKA (reference sequence).

V is TRBV7-9 and J is TRBJ1-5, with 7 bases lining up with TRBD1. The V and J ends lost 5 bases and 7 bases, in that order; junction bases with no gene match: 5. The germline CDR1 and CDR2 sequences are SEHNR and FQNEAQ (reference sequence). This CDR3 region has 13 residues. CDR3 sequence reads: CASSPTGQQPQHF. In nucleotides, the CDR3 is TGTGCCAGCAGCCCGACAGGGCAACAGCCCCAGCATTTT.

V is TRBV7-6 and J is TRBJ2-3, with a possible D match to TRBD1 (6 bases). CDR1 and CDR2 from the germline V gene are SGHVS and FNYEAQ. The CDR3 is 13 amino acids. Between the trimmed V and J ends, which lost 1 base and 7 bases, there was a span of 9 bases. The CDR3, as DNA: TGTGCCAGCAGCTTAGTCGGGACAAATACGCAGTATTTT. The encoded protein is CASSLVGTNTQYF.

This clone was found once. V gene TRBV5-1 combines with J gene TRBJ1-3; 8 bases line up with TRBD1. Looked up from germline, CDR1 is SGHRS and CDR2 is YFSETQ. This CDR3 spans 15 amino acids. The V and J ends lost 3 bases and 3 bases, in that order; junction bases with no gene match: 5. The CDR3 DNA sequence: TGCGCCAGCAGCTCCGCAGGGGGCGTTGGAAACACCATATATTTT. Its protein is CASSSAGGVGNTIYF.

The chain carries TRBV7-9 and TRBJ1-6; D unresolved. The V gene's germline CDR1 is SEHNR and CDR2 FQNEAQ (reference sequence). Trimming shortened V by 4 bases and J by 10 bases, and 11 bases separated the two germline ends. This CDR3 contains 13 residues. The CDR3 is CASSSGVGSPLHF. The CDR3, as DNA: TGTGCCAGCAGCTCCGGGGTGGGGTCACCCCTCCACTTT.

This chain uses TRBV3-1 (or the pseudogene TRBV3-2) with TRBJ1-4; D is undetermined. This CDR3 contains 15 residues. Trimming stripped 4 bases from V and 6 bases from J, with 15 bases between. Germline loops: CDR1 LGHDT, CDR2 YNNKEL (reference sequence). Here the CDR3 reads CASSLSPGGHEKLFF. DNA of the CDR3: TGTGCCAGCAGCCTATCCCCCGGTGGGCATGAAAAACTGTTTTTT.

The chain employs TRBV7-9 and TRBJ1-2; TRBD1 matches 9 bases. V shed 7 bases, J shed 4 bases, and the junction held 4 bases outside the gene matches. Germline values: CDR1 SEHNR, CDR2 FQNEAQ (reference sequence). This CDR3 region has 13 residues. CDR3 sequence: CASIETGGYGYTF. CDR3 coding DNA: TGTGCCAGCATCGAGACAGGGGGCTATGGCTACACCTTC.

The chain recombines TRBV29-1 with TRBJ1-1; D is unresolved. Trimming took 4 bases from V and 6 from J, leaving 15 bases between them. The germline gives CDR1 SQVTM, CDR2 ANQGSEA. This CDR3 has 13 amino acids. The CDR3 loop reads CSVARSGKAEAFF. The CDR3 DNA sequence: TGCAGCGTTGCCAGGTCGGGAAAAGCTGAAGCTTTCTTT.

The rearrangement uses TRBV28 and TRBJ1-5, with D tentatively TRBD1 (6 bases). The germline V gene encodes CDR1 MDHEN and CDR2 SYDVKM. This CDR3 spans 15 amino acids. V was clipped by 6 bases and J by 2 bases, with 14 bases between them. The CDR3 loop reads CASRRGGGGNQPQHF. CDR3 nucleotides: TGTGCCAGCAGACGAGGGGGGGGTGGCAATCAGCCCCAGCATTTT.

This clone was recorded a few times. V and J are TRBV6-6 and TRBJ1-5, with 7 bases identical to TRBD1. The CDR3 runs 16 residues. Per the germline V gene, CDR1 is MNHNY and CDR2 is SVGAGI (reference sequence). The J segment lost 0 bases and the V segment lost 5 bases, leaving 7 bases of the junction unmatched. The CDR3 region has the DNA TGTGCCAGCAGTCGAACAGGGGCAAATAGCAATCAGCCCCAGCATTTT. Its translation is CASSRTGANSNQPQHF.

The V and J genes are TRBV5-8 and TRBJ1-1, with 10 bases fitting TRBD1. The germline V gene has CDR1 SGHTS and CDR2 YDEGEE. This CDR3 has 15 amino acids. Germline trimming cut 0 bases from V and 5 bases from J; bases unmatched to any gene: 4. CDR3 sequence (DNA): TGTGCCAGCAGCTTGGAGGGACAGGGGAGTACTGAAGCTTTCTTT. This gives the protein CASSLEGQGSTEAFF. The full variable domain, completed using reference TRBV5-8 and TRBJ1-1, is EAGVTQSPTHLIKTRGQQATLRCSPISGHTSVYWYQQALGLGLQFLLWYDEGEERNRGNFPPRFSGRQFPNYSSELNVNALELEDSALYLCASSLEGQGSTEAFFGQGTRLTVV.

The chain has TRBV5-1 and TRBJ2-7; 8 nucleotides agree with TRBD1. The V segment lost 2 bases and the J segment 6 bases; nucleotides outside the gene matches: 19. The CDR3 consists of 18 residues. In germline, CDR1 is SGHRS, CDR2 YFSETQ. CDR3 amino acids: CASSFGRQGTPVDSEQYF. The CDR3 DNA reads as TGCGCCAGCAGCTTCGGTAGACAGGGGACTCCCGTCGACTCCGAGCAGTACTTC.

The rearrangement links TRBV5-1 to TRBJ2-1; 12 bases align to TRBD2. The CDR3 sequence is 16 residues long. V lost 2 bases, J lost 4 bases, and 4 bases stayed unmatched. Per the germline V gene, CDR1 is SGHRS and CDR2 is YFSETQ. Written as DNA, the CDR3 is TGCGCCAGCAGCTTTAGACTAGCGGGGGAGTACAATGAGCAGTTCTTC. It translates to CASSFRLAGEYNEQFF.

The chain recombines TRBV6-5 with TRBJ1-4; no clear D gene. CDR1 MNHEY and CDR2 SVGAGI come from the germline V gene. This CDR3 contains 13 residues. V lost 7 bases, J lost 0 bases, and 6 bases lay in between. CDR3 region: CASKRATNEKLFF. In DNA, the CDR3 is TGTGCCAGCAAACGGGCAACTAATGAAAAACTGTTTTTT.

The V gene is TRBV5-8, the J gene TRBJ2-6, with D unclear. The CDR3 length is 16 residues. V lost 0 bases, J lost 0 bases, and 7 bases lay in between. Germline CDR1 and CDR2: SGHTS and YDEGEE. The CDR3 DNA follows: TGTGCCAGCAGCTTGGACAGAAACTCTGGGGCCAACGTCCTGACTTTC. Translated: CASSLDRNSGANVLTF.

The CDR3 reads CASSTGGVSEAFF. CDR3 sequence (DNA): TGTGCCAGCAGCACAGGGGGCGTAAGTGAAGCTTTCTTT. This chain links TRBV6-5 with TRBJ1-1, with TRBD1 matching over 9 bases. This CDR3 contains 13 residues. V lost 6 bases, J lost 7 bases, and 6 bases stayed unmatched. CDR1 and CDR2 from the germline V gene are MNHEY and SVGAGI.

The rearrangement joins TRBV9 to TRBJ2-2; D may be TRBD2 (5 bases). Germline CDR1 reads SGDLS; CDR2 reads YYNGEE. The germline V and J ends were trimmed by 2 bases and 6 bases, with 11 bases remaining between them. This CDR3 region has 14 residues. The chain's CDR3 is CASSVRVSAGELFF. The CDR3 nucleotides are TGTGCCAGCAGCGTTAGGGTTAGCGCCGGGGAGCTGTTTTTT.